One and the same sample provided the 4 T cell receptor beta chains below, sequenced in a study of graft-versus-host responses after intestinal transplantation. What these receptors recognize is not known. Here immunoSEQ multiplex PCR was the method, and the copy in TCRdb shows in-frame clones only, minus some. This repertoire shows tens of thousands of clones, about nine tenths found once; its top ten account for approximately 0.1%. Sequencing used unstimulated CD4+ T cells sorted from spleen or lymph node cells, obtained before intestinal transplant. The receptors derive from a human donor who received an intestinal transplant.

This chain connects TRBV19 to TRBJ1-1, with D possibly TRBD1 on 6 matching bases. This CDR3 is built from 13 residues. V lost 4 bases and J lost 1, with 7 bases in between. Per germline, CDR1 LNHDA and CDR2 SQIVND (reference sequence). CDR3 region: CASSRGRNTEAFF. CDR3 DNA: TGTGCCAGTAGTAGGGGGCGGAACACTGAAGCTTTCTTT.

This clone was counted once. The V gene is TRBV7-2, the J gene TRBJ2-2; D is possibly TRBD2 (6 bases). Germline V gene sequence: CDR1 SGHTA, CDR2 FQGNSA. Trimming removed 3 bases at V and 1 base at J, with 9 bases between. The CDR3 runs to 15 residues. CDR3 bases: TGTGCCAGCAGCTTTGGGGGGAGGAACACCGGGGAGCTGTTTTTT. It specifies CASSFGGRNTGELFF.

The CDR3 bases are TGTGCCAGCAGCTTGAACGGCGGCACTGAAGCTTTCTTT. Amino acid sequence: CASSLNGGTEAFF. The rearrangement uses TRBV5-6 and TRBJ1-1; D gene unclear. The CDR3 spans 13 residues. The germline V gene has CDR1 SGHDT and CDR2 YYEEEE. V gave up 1 base and J gave up 4 bases, with 8 bases separating them. Full variable domain (rest looked up from reference TRBV5-6 and TRBJ1-1): DAGVTQSPTHLIKTRGQQVTLRCSPKSGHDTVSWYQQALGQGPQFIFQYYEEEERQRGNFPDRFSGHQFPNYSSELNVNALLLGDSALYLCASSLNGGTEAFFGQGTRLTVV.

J is TRBJ2-1 and V is TRBV19; 9 positions match TRBD1. Germline V gene lookup returns CDR1 LNHDA and CDR2 SQIVND (reference sequence). The CDR3 loop spans 14 amino acids. Unmatched junction bases numbered 2, after V lost 4 bases and J lost 4 bases. The CDR3 spells CASSRTGVYNEQFF. In DNA, the CDR3 is TGTGCCAGTAGTAGGACAGGGGTATACAATGAGCAGTTCTTC.